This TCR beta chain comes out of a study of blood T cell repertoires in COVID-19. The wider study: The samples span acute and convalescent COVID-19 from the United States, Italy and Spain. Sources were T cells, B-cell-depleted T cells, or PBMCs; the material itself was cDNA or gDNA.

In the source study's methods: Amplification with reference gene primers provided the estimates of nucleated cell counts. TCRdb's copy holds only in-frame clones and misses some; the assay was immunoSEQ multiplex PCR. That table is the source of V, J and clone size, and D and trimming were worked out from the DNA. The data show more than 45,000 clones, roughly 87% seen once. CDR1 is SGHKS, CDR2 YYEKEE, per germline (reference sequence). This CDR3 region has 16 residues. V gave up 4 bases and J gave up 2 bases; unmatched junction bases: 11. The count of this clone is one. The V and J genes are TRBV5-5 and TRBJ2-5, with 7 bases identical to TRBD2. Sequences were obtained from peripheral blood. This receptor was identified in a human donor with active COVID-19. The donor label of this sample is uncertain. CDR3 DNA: TGTGCCAGCAGCCCGAACGCGGGGGTACTACAAGAGACCCAGTACTTC. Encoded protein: CASSPNAGVLQETQYF.